What follows describes a single T cell receptor beta chain. Its antigen remains unknown. This specimen comes from a study of OX40 agonist ivuxolimab in advanced cancers. The study, taken as a whole, reports: The CD4+ and CD8+ T cells in the blood had expanded clonally by week 6 at 0.1 to 3.0 mg/kg. The investigators did not determine what antigen specificity the expanded peripheral T cells had.

Clones were read by immunoSEQ multiplex PCR, and TCRdb kept only the in-frame ones, dropping some. The sample shows about 39,000 clones, around 90% of them seen only once. The sequencing used CD4+ or CD8+ T cells sorted from blood, collected in a trial of the OX40 agonist ivuxolimab. This TCR was recovered from an adult with an advanced solid tumor such as melanoma, head and neck, liver or kidney cancer.

In nucleotides, the CDR3 is TGCGCCAGCAATCCACACCCCGGACAGGTTGGGGCCAACGTCCTGACTTTC. Translation gives CASNPHPGQVGANVLTF. The chain uses TRBV4-1 and TRBJ2-6, with 7 positions matching TRBD1. The CDR3 spans 17 residues. Germline CDR1 reads MGHRA; CDR2 reads YSYEKL. J gave up 3 bases and V 7 bases, and 12 bases lay outside the gene matches.